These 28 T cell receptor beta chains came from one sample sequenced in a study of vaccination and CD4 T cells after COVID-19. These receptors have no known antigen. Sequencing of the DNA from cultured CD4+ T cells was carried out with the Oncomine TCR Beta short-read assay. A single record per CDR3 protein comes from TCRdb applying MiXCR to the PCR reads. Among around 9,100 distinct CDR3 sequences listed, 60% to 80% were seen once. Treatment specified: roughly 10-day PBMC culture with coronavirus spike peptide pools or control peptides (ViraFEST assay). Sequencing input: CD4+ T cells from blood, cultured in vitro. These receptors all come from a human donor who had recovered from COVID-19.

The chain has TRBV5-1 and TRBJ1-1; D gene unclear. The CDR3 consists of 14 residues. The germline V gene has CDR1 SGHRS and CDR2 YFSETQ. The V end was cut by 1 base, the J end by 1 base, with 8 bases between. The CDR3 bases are TGCGCCAGCAGCTTGCAGTCAGGGAACACTGAAGCTTTCTTT. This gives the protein CASSLQSGNTEAFF.

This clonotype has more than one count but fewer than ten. The CDR3 loop reads CASSRGQPQHF. For the CDR3, the DNA is TGTGCCAGCAGTCGAGGACAGCCCCAGCATTTT. The chain uses TRBV6-1 and TRBJ1-5; D call uncertain. This CDR3 is 11 amino acids long. Germline-derived CDR1 and CDR2 are MNHNS and SASEGT. The V end was cut by 5 bases, the J end by 7 bases, with 6 bases between.

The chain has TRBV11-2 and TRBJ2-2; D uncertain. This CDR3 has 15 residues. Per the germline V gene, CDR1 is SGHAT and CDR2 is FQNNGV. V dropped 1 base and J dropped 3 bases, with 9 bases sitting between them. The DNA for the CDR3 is TGTGCCAGCAGCTTAGTCGGCGGTTACACCGGGGAGCTGTTTTTT. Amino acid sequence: CASSLVGGYTGELFF.

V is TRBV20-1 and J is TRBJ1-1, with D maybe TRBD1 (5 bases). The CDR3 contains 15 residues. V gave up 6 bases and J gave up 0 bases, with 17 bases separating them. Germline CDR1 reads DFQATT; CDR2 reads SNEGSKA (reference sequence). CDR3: CSADGGARMNTEAFF. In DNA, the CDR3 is TGCAGTGCCGATGGCGGGGCGAGGATGAACACTGAAGCTTTCTTT.

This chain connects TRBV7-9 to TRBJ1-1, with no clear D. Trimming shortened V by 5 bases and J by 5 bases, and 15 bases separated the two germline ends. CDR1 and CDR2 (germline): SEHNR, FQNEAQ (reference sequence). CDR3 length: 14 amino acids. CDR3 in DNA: TGTGCCAGCAGCACCCAGACCCTGGGGACTGAAGCTTTCTTT. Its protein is CASSTQTLGTEAFF.

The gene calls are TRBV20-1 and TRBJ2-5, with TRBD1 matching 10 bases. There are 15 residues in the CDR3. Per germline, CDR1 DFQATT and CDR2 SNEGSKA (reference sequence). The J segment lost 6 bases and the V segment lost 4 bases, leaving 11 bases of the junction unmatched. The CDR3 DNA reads TGCAGTGCTAAAACACCCGACAGGGGGCTGAAGACCCAGTACTTC. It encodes CSAKTPDRGLKTQYF.

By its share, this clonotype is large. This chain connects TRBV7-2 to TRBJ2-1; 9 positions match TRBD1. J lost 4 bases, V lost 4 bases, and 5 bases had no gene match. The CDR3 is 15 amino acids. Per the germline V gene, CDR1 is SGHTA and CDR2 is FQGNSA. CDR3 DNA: TGTGCCAGCAGCTCGACGGGACAGGGATACAATGAGCAGTTCTTC. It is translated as CASSSTGQGYNEQFF. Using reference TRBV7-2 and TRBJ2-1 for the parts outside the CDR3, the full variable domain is GAGVSQSPSNKVTEKGKDVELRCDPISGHTALYWYRQSLGQGLEFLIYFQGNSAPDKSGLPSDRFSAERTGGSVSTLTIQRTQQEDSAVYLCASSSTGQGYNEQFFGPGTRLTVL.

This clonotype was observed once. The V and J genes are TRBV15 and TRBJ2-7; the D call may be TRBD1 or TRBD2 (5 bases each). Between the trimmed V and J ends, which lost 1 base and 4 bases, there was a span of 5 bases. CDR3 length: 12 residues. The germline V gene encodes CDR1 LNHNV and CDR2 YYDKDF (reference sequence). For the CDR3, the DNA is TGTGCCACCAGCAGAGGGGGGTACGAGCAGTACTTC. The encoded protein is CATSRGGYEQYF.

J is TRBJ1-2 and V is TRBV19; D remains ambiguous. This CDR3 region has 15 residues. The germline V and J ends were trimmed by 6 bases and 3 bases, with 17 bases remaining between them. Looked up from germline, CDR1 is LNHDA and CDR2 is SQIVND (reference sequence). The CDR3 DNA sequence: TGTGCCAGTAGCCCCCTTAGGGTGAGCTACTATGGCTACACCTTC. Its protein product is CASSPLRVSYYGYTF.

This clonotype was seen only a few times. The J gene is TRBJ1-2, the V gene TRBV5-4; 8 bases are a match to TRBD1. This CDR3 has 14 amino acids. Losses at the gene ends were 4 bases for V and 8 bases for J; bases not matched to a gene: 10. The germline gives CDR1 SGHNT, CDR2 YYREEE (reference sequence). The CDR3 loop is CASSRETGVAGYTF. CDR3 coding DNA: TGTGCCAGCAGCCGCGAGACAGGGGTTGCAGGCTACACCTTC.

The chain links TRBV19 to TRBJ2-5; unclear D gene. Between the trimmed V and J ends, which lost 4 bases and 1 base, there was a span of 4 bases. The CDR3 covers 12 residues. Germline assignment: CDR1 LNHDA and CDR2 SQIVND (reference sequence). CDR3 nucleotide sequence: TGTGCCAGTAGTACAACCCAAGAGACCCAGTACTTC. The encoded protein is CASSTTQETQYF. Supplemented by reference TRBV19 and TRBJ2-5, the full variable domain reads DGGITQSPKYLFRKEGQNVTLSCEQNLNHDAMYWYRQDPGQGLRLIYYSQIVNDFQKGDIAEGYSVSREKKESFPLTVTSAQKNPTAFYLCASSTTQETQYFGPGTRLLVL.

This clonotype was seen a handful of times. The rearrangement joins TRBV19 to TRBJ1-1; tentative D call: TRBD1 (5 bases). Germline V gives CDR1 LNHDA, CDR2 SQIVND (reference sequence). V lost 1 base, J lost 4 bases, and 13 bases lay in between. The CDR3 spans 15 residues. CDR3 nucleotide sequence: TGTGCCAGTAGTATAGTTTCCGGGGCAGGCACTGAAGCTTTCTTT. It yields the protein CASSIVSGAGTEAFF. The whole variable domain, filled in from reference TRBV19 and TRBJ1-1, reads DGGITQSPKYLFRKEGQNVTLSCEQNLNHDAMYWYRQDPGQGLRLIYYSQIVNDFQKGDIAEGYSVSREKKESFPLTVTSAQKNPTAFYLCASSIVSGAGTEAFFGQGTRLTVV.

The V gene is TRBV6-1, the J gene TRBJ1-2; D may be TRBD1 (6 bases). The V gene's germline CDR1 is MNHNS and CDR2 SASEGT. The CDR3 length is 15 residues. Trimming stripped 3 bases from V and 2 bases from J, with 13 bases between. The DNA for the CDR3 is TGTGCCAGCAGTGACCGACAGGAGAGGAACTATGGCTACACCTTC. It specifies CASSDRQERNYGYTF.

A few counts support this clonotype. The CDR3: CSAYPFRDGFNQPQHF. The CDR3 coding sequence is TGCAGTGCTTACCCCTTCCGGGACGGATTCAATCAGCCCCAGCATTTT. V usage is TRBV20-1 and J usage is TRBJ1-5; D may be TRBD1 (5 bases). Germline V gene lookup returns CDR1 DFQATT and CDR2 SNEGSKA (reference sequence). The CDR3 consists of 16 residues. Deletions cut 5 bases from V and 3 bases from J, with 20 bases between.

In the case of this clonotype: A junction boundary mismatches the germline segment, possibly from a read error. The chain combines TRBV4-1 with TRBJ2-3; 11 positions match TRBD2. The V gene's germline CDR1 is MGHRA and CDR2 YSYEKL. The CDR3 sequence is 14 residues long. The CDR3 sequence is CASSQVIAGGPRDF. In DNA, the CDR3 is TGCGCCAGCAGCCAAGTAATAGCGGGAGGGCCAAGGGATTTT.

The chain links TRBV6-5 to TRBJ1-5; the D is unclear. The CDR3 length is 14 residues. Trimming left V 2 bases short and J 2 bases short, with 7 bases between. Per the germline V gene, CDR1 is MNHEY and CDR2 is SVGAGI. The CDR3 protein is CASSYRVGNQPQHF. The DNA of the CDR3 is TGTGCCAGCAGTTACAGGGTCGGCAATCAGCCCCAGCATTTT.

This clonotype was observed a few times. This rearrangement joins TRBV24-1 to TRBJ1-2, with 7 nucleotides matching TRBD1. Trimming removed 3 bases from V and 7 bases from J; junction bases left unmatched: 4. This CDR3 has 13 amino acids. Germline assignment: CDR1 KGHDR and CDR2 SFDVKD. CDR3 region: CATSDRTGRGYTF. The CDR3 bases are TGTGCCACCAGTGATCGGACAGGTCGTGGCTACACCTTC.

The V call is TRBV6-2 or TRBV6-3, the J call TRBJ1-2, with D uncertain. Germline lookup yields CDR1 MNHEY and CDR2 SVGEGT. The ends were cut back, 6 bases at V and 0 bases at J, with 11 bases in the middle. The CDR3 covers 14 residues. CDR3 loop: CASSRMMANYGYTF. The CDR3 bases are TGTGCCAGCAGCCGAATGATGGCTAACTATGGCTACACCTTC.

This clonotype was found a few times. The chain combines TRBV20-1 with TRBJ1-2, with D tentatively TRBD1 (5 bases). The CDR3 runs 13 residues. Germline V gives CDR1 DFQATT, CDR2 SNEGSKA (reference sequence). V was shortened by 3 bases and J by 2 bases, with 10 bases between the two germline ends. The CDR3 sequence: CSARPGQNYGYTF. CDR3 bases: TGCAGTGCTAGGCCCGGACAAAACTATGGCTACACCTTC.

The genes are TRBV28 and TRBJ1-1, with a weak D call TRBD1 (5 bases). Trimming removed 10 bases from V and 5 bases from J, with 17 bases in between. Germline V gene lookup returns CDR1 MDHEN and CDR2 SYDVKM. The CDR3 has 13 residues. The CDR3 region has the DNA TGTGCCACCATTCCCTCGGGGCCGACTGAAGCTTTCTTT. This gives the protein CATIPSGPTEAFF.

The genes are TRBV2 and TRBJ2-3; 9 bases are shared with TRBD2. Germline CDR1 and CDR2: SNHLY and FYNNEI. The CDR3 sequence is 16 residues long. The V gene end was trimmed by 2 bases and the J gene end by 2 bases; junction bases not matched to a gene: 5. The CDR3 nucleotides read TGTGCCAGCAGTGAATTGGCGGGGGGGAACACAGATACGCAGTATTTT. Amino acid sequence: CASSELAGGNTDTQYF.

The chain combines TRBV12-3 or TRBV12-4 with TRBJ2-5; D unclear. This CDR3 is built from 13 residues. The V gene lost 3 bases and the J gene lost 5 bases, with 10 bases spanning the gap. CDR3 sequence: CASSFSMGETQYF. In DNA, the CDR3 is TGTGCCAGCAGTTTTTCCATGGGGGAGACCCAGTACTTC.

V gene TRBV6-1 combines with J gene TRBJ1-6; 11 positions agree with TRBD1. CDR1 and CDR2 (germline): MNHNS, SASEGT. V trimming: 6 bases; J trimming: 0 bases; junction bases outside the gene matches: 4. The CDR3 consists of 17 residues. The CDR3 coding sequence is TGTGCCAGCAGAACCGGGACAGGGGGCTCCTATAATTCACCCCTCCACTTT. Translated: CASRTGTGGSYNSPLHF.

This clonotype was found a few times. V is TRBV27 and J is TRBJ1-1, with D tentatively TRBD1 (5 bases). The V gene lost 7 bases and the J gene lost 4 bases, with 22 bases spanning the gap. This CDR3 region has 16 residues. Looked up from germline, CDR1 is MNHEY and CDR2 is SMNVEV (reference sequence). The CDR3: CASNSLGLEGFTEAFF. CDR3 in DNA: TGTGCCAGCAACTCCCTTGGGTTGGAGGGGTTCACTGAAGCTTTCTTT.

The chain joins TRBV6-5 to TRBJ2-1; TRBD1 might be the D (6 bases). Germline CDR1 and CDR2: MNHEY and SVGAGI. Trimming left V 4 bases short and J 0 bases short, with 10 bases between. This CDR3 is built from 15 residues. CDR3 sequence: CASSSTGSSYNEQFF. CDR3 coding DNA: TGTGCCAGCAGTTCCACAGGGAGCTCCTACAATGAGCAGTTCTTC.

CDR3 in amino acids: CASSGQGGVGYGYTF. The CDR3 nucleotides read TGTGCCAGCAGCGGGCAAGGAGGGGTCGGGTATGGCTACACCTTC. The chain has TRBV7-9 and TRBJ1-2; TRBD1 might be the D (5 bases). V dropped 5 bases and J dropped 5 bases, with 18 bases sitting between them. This CDR3 has 15 residues. Germline V gives CDR1 SEHNR, CDR2 FQNEAQ (reference sequence).

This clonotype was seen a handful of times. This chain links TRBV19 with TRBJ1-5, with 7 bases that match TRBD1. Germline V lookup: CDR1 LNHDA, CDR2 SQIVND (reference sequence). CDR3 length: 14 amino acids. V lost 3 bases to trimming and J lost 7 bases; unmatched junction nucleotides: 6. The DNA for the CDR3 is TGTGCCAGTAGTATCCCAGGGGGGGCGCAGCCCCAGCATTTT. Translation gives CASSIPGGAQPQHF.

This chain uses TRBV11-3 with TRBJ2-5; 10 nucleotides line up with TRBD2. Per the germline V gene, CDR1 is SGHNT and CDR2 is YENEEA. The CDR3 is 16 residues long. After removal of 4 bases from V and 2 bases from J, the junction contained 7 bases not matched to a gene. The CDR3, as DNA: TGTGCCAGCAGCTCTCGAACTAGCGGGGCACAAGAGACCCAGTACTTC. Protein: CASSSRTSGAQETQYF.